This TCR beta chain was captured by sequencing in a study of OX40 agonist ivuxolimab in advanced cancers. Across the whole study: Patients treated during dose escalation were battling hepatocellular carcinoma, melanoma, renal cell or head and neck cancer. Overall study findings and caveats: Low levels of normalized T-cell clonal expansion also appeared in some nonresponders.

The germline V gene encodes CDR1 MNHEY and CDR2 SMNVEV (reference sequence). The ends were cut back, 8 bases at V and 4 bases at J, with 8 bases in the middle. This CDR3 has 11 residues. Comment on this clone: Its specificity is unknown.

Using immunoSEQ multiplex PCR, the repertoire was profiled, and TCRdb retains in-frame clones only, with some absent. This repertoire shows roughly 80,000 clones, over 90% found once; its top ten account for 6.2%. The receptor's source is an adult with an advanced solid tumor such as melanoma, head and neck, liver or kidney cancer. The sample in question was CD4+ or CD8+ T cells sorted from blood, obtained in a trial of the OX40 agonist ivuxolimab. The chain is built from TRBV27 and TRBJ1-2; the D gene is possibly TRBD1 (5 bases). CDR3 loop: CASGTGYGYTF. For the CDR3, the DNA is TGTGCCAGCGGGACGGGCTATGGCTACACCTTC.